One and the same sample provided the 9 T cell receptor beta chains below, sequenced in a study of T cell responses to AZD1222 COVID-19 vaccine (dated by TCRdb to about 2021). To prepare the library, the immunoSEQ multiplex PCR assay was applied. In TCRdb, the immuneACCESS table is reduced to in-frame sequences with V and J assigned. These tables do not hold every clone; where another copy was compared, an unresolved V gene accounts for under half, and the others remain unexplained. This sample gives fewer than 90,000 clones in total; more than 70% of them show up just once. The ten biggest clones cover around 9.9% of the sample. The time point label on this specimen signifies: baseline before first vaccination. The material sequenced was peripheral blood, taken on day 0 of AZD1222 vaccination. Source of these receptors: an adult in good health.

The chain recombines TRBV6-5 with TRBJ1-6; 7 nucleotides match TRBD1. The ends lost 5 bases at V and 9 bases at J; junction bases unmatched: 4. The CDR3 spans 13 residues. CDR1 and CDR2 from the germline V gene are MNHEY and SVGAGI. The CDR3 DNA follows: TGTGCCAGCAGTAGGGCAGGGGGTTCACCCCTCCACTTT. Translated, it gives CASSRAGGSPLHF.

The CDR3 protein is CASTLRGPHTGELFF. CDR3 DNA sequence: TGTGCCAGCACCTTGCGGGGCCCTCACACCGGGGAGCTGTTTTTT. The chain recombines TRBV7-8 with TRBJ2-2; D perhaps matches TRBD2 (6 bases). This CDR3 comprises 15 residues. V shed 7 bases and J shed 3 bases, with 15 bases lying between them. CDR1 and CDR2 from the germline V gene are SGHVS and FQNEAQ.

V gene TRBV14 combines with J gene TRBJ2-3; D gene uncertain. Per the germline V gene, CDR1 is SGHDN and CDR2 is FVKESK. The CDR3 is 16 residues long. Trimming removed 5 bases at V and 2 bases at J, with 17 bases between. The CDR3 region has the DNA TGTGCCAGCAGCGATAGACAAGGGCCGGACACAGATACGCAGTATTTT. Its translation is CASSDRQGPDTDTQYF.

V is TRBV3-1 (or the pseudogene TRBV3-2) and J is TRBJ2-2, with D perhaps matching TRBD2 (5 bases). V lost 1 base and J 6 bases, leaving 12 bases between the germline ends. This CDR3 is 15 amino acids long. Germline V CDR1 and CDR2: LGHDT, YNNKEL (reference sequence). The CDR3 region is CASSQVPLGAGELFF. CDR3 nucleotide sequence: TGTGCCAGCAGCCAAGTCCCCTTGGGAGCCGGGGAGCTGTTTTTT.

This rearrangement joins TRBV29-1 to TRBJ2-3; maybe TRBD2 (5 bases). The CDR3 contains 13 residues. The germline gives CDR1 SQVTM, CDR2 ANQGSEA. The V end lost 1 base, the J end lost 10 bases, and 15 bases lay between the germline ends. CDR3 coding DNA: TGCAGCGTTGAAGCCCAGGCCGGGGATTCGCAGTATTTT. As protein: CSVEAQAGDSQYF.

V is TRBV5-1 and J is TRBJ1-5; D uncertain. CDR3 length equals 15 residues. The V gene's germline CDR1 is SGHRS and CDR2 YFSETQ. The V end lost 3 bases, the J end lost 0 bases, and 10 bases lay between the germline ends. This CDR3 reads CASSSFPDSNQPQHF. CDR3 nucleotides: TGCGCCAGCAGCTCGTTCCCAGATAGCAATCAGCCCCAGCATTTT.

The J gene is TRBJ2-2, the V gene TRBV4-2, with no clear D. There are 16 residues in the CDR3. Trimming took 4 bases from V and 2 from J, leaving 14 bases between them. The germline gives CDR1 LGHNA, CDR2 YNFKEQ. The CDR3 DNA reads TGTGCCAGCAGCCTCCCTTGGGGTCCAAACACCGGGGAGCTGTTTTTT. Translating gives CASSLPWGPNTGELFF.

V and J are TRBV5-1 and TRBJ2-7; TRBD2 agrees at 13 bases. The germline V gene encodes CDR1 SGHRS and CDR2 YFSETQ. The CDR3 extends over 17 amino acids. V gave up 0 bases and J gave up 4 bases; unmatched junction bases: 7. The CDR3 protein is CASSLGLTSGGYYEQYV. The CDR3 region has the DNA TGCGCCAGCAGCTTGGGCCTGACTAGCGGGGGGTATTACGAGCAGTACGTC.

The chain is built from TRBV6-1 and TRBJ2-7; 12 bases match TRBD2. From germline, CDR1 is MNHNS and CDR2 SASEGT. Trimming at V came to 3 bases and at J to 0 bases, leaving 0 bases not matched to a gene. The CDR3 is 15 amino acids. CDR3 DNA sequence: TGTGCCAGCAGTGAGGGACTAGCGGGCTCCTACGAGCAGTACTTC. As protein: CASSEGLAGSYEQYF.